The 28 T cell receptor beta chains below come from one sample, sequenced in a study of blood T cell repertoires in COVID-19. Sequencing used immunoSEQ multiplex PCR; TCRdb keeps in-frame clones, though not all of them. Of 300,000 to 400,000 clones listed, around 85% were seen once; the top ten hold around 6.9%. Input material: peripheral blood. All receptors come from a human donor in a cohort sampled during active COVID-19.

V usage is TRBV6-4 and J usage is TRBJ1-6, with D unresolved. This CDR3 is built from 13 residues. CDR1 is MRHNA, CDR2 SNTAGT, per germline. The V end lost 2 bases, the J end lost 6 bases, and 5 bases lay between the germline ends. The CDR3 coding sequence is TGTGCCAGCAGTGACAGCCCTAATTCACCCCTCCACTTT. It specifies CASSDSPNSPLHF.

This chain links TRBV13 with TRBJ2-2, with a tentative D call TRBD1 (7 bases). The germline CDR1 and CDR2 sequences are PRHDT and FYEKMQ (reference sequence). The length of the CDR3 is 15 residues. Trimming removed 5 bases at V and 0 bases at J, with 10 bases between. This CDR3 is CASSAGQPNTGELFF. The CDR3 bases are TGTGCCAGCAGCGCGGGACAGCCGAACACCGGGGAGCTGTTTTTT. The full variable domain, rest sourced from reference TRBV13 and TRBJ2-2, is AAGVIQSPRHLIKEKRETATLKCYPIPRHDTVYWYQQGPGQDPQFLISFYEKMQSDKGSIPDRFSAQQFSDYHSELNMSSLELGDSALYFCASSAGQPNTGELFFGEGSRLTVL.

DNA for the CDR3: TGTGCCAGCAGTTCTCGGGGGGAGCAGTTCTTC. It encodes CASSSRGEQFF. The V gene is TRBV12-3 or TRBV12-4, the J gene TRBJ2-1, with D possibly TRBD2 on 6 matching bases. CDR3 length: 11 amino acids. The V end lost 4 bases, the J end lost 10 bases, and 8 bases lay between the germline ends.

The genes are TRBV5-5 and TRBJ2-3; 9 bases fit TRBD2. Germline CDR1 is SGHKS and CDR2 is YYEKEE (reference sequence). The junction had 7 bases not matched to a gene; V was cut back by 0 bases and J by 5 bases. The CDR3 loop spans 16 amino acids. The CDR3 nucleotides are TGTGCCAGCAGCTTGGTCGGGACTAGCTCGAGAGATACGCAGTATTTT. Its translation: CASSLVGTSSRDTQYF.

This chain uses TRBV30 with TRBJ1-4; D is uncertain. The CDR3 contains 14 residues. V lost 5 bases, J lost 2 bases, and 12 bases lay in between. Germline V lookup: CDR1 GTSNPN, CDR2 SVGIG (reference sequence). The CDR3 nucleotides read TGTGCCTGGGGAGGGAGTGCTACTAATGAAAAACTGTTTTTT. Translated: CAWGGSATNEKLFF.

With regard to this clone: At the DNA level, this CDR3 is encoded by other sequences in the same sample as well. The CDR3 spells CASRQGGYEQYF. The CDR3 DNA is TGTGCCAGCCGACAGGGAGGCTACGAGCAGTACTTC. The chain employs TRBV2 and TRBJ2-7; possibly TRBD1 for D (7 bases). The germline V gene encodes CDR1 SNHLY and CDR2 FYNNEI. Between the trimmed V and J ends, which lost 8 bases and 3 bases, there was a span of 11 bases. The CDR3 loop spans 12 amino acids.

The table lists this clone with a count of one. The chain employs TRBV2 and TRBJ1-1, with a possible D match to TRBD1 (6 bases). This CDR3 is built from 14 residues. Trimming took off 6 bases at V and 0 bases at J, with 11 bases between the two ends. The germline V gene encodes CDR1 SNHLY and CDR2 FYNNEI. The CDR3 coding sequence is TGTGCCAGCAGGGTTCAGGGGTTGAACACTGAAGCTTTCTTT. Translation: CASRVQGLNTEAFF.

The genes are TRBV5-1 and TRBJ2-2; a weak D match, TRBD2 (7 bases). V was clipped by 4 bases and J by 5 bases, with 15 bases between them. The CDR3 sequence is 15 residues long. Germline V gene lookup returns CDR1 SGHRS and CDR2 YFSETQ. CDR3 region: CASSLPGGTTGELFF. The CDR3, as DNA: TGCGCCAGCAGCCTCCCCGGGGGGACAACCGGGGAGCTGTTTTTT.

V gene TRBV30 combines with J gene TRBJ1-2; no firm D call. Trimming removed 2 bases at V and 4 bases at J, with 5 bases between. The germline V gene has CDR1 GTSNPN and CDR2 SVGIG (reference sequence). The length of the CDR3 is 11 residues. The CDR3 DNA is TGTGCCTGGAGTAAGCTCTATGGCTACACCTTC. Encoded protein: CAWSKLYGYTF. Combining the CDR3 with reference TRBV30 and TRBJ1-2 gives the whole variable domain SQTIHQWPATLVQPVGSPLSLECTVEGTSNPNLYWYRQAAGRGLQLLFYSVGIGQISSEVPQNLSASRPQDRQFILSSKKLLLSDSGFYLCAWSKLYGYTFGSGTRLTVV.

The rearrangement links TRBV19 to TRBJ2-4; 13 bases line up with TRBD2. With V trimmed by 7 bases and J by 3 bases, 12 bases remained unmatched. The CDR3 is 18 residues long. Germline-derived CDR1 and CDR2 are LNHDA and SQIVND (reference sequence). CDR3 region: CASNPGTSGVGGKNIQYF. The DNA for the CDR3 is TGTGCCAGTAACCCCGGGACTAGCGGGGTGGGGGGCAAAAACATTCAGTACTTC.

The V gene is TRBV28, the J gene TRBJ1-1, with 7 bases lining up with TRBD1. The trim removed 4 bases at V and 1 base at J, leaving 3 bases unmatched. In germline, CDR1 is MDHEN, CDR2 SYDVKM. The CDR3 spans 14 residues. CDR3 DNA sequence: TGTGCCAGCAGTTCAGGACAGGCGAACACTGAAGCTTTCTTT. Translating gives CASSSGQANTEAFF.

The rearrangement uses TRBV7-2 and TRBJ2-7; no reliable D call. Trimming took off 1 base at V and 7 bases at J, with 8 bases between the two ends. The CDR3 covers 12 residues. In germline, CDR1 is SGHTA, CDR2 FQGNSA. The CDR3 protein is CASSLGFGEQYF. The CDR3, as DNA: TGTGCCAGCAGCTTAGGGTTCGGGGAGCAGTACTTC.

The chain carries TRBV12-3 or TRBV12-4 and TRBJ1-1; weak D call: TRBD1 (5 bases). Trimming removed 6 bases at V and 5 bases at J, with 13 bases between. The CDR3 is made up of 13 amino acids. The CDR3 DNA reads as TGTGCCAGCAGACCCTCCTACAGGACTGAAGCTTTCTTT. Encoded protein: CASRPSYRTEAFF.

This chain links TRBV7-6 with TRBJ2-7; D is possibly TRBD1 (6 bases). Trimming shortened V by 2 bases and J by 9 bases, and 14 bases separated the two germline ends. The CDR3 is 13 residues long. Germline-derived CDR1 and CDR2 are SGHVS and FNYEAQ. The CDR3 DNA is TGTGCCAGCAGCTTAAGCGTCAGGGGCGGGCAGTACTTC. It is translated as CASSLSVRGGQYF.

This clone was seen a handful of times. The chain is built from TRBV3-1 (or the pseudogene TRBV3-2) and TRBJ1-1; 9 bases are a match to TRBD1. Germline assignment: CDR1 LGHDT and CDR2 YNNKEL (reference sequence). V lost 4 bases, J lost 8 bases, and 14 bases stayed unmatched. This CDR3 spans 16 amino acids. The CDR3, as DNA: TGTGCCAGCAGCCCCTTTGGGACAGGGCCCCCGACCGAAGCTTTCTTT. Translated, it gives CASSPFGTGPPTEAFF.

V is TRBV12-3 or TRBV12-4 and J is TRBJ2-3, with a possible D match to TRBD2 (5 bases). V shed 8 bases and J shed 1 base, with 10 bases lying between them. This CDR3 has 13 amino acids. CDR3 sequence (DNA): TGTGCCAGCTCCGGGATAGGCACAGATACGCAGTATTTT. It specifies CASSGIGTDTQYF.

This sequence joins TRBV14 and TRBJ1-6; possible D gene TRBD1, 6 bases. Per germline, CDR1 SGHDN and CDR2 FVKESK. This CDR3 is built from 15 residues. V gave up 5 bases and J gave up 6 bases, with 14 bases separating them. Here the CDR3 DNA reads TGTGCCAGCAGCTACTACGGACAGCTTAATTCACCCCTCCACTTT. Its protein product is CASSYYGQLNSPLHF.

V usage is TRBV6-5 and J usage is TRBJ1-6; 8 positions agree with TRBD1. The germline V gene encodes CDR1 MNHEY and CDR2 SVGAGI. The CDR3 consists of 14 residues. The V gene end was trimmed by 6 bases and the J gene end by 10 bases; junction bases not matched to a gene: 8. The CDR3 coding sequence is TGTGCCAGCAGCCTTGGACAGGGAAGATCACCCCTCCACTTT. It yields the protein CASSLGQGRSPLHF.

This rearrangement joins TRBV7-2 to TRBJ2-5; 8 nucleotides line up with TRBD2. The CDR3 totals 15 residues. J gave up 4 bases and V 0 bases, and 4 bases lay outside the gene matches. Germline-derived CDR1 and CDR2 are SGHTA and FQGNSA. The CDR3 protein is CASSLAGTSIETQYF. The CDR3 nucleotides read TGTGCCAGCAGCTTAGCTGGGACTAGTATAGAGACCCAGTACTTC.

This clone has a single count. The V and J genes are TRBV7-3 and TRBJ2-1; 9 bases align to TRBD1. The trim removed 6 bases at V and 1 base at J, leaving 4 bases unmatched. This CDR3 comprises 15 residues. Looked up from germline, CDR1 is SGHTA and CDR2 is FQGTGA. CDR3 DNA: TGTGCCAGCAGTTTCGGGACAGGGTCCTACAATGAGCAGTTCTTC. It codes for CASSFGTGSYNEQFF.

The chain carries TRBV6-5 and TRBJ2-7; the D gene is possibly TRBD2 (5 bases). The V end lost 10 bases, the J end lost 0 bases, and 16 bases lay between the germline ends. Germline V gives CDR1 MNHEY, CDR2 SVGAGI. The CDR3 has 14 amino acids. The CDR3 region has the DNA TGTGCCACCTCCCCAGCGGATGGCTCCTACGAGCAGTACTTC. This sequence encodes CATSPADGSYEQYF.

CDR3 amino acids: CASSSAYEQYF. CDR3 DNA sequence: TGTGCCAGCAGCTCCGCCTACGAGCAGTACTTC. The chain is built from TRBV11-2 and TRBJ2-7; D unresolved. The germline V gene has CDR1 SGHAT and CDR2 FQNNGV. The CDR3 has 11 amino acids. V was trimmed by 4 bases and J by 2 bases, leaving 3 bases between them.

This clone appeared a single time. The chain couples TRBV5-4 to TRBJ2-3, with 9 bases identical to TRBD2. With 2 bases clipped from V and 0 bases from J, the junction kept 4 bases outside the gene matches. This CDR3 is built from 16 residues. Germline V gene lookup returns CDR1 SGHNT and CDR2 YYREEE (reference sequence). The CDR3 DNA reads TGTGCCAGCAGCTTTGGCGGGGGGGGCAGCACAGATACGCAGTATTTT. Translation: CASSFGGGGSTDTQYF.

The chain is built from TRBV27 and TRBJ2-7, with TRBD2 matching 8 bases. CDR3 length: 14 residues. V lost 2 bases, J lost 3 bases, and 3 bases stayed unmatched. Germline lookup yields CDR1 MNHEY and CDR2 SMNVEV (reference sequence). The CDR3 is CASSLRGGLYEQYF. DNA for the CDR3: TGTGCCAGCAGTTTACGGGGGGGCCTCTACGAGCAGTACTTC.

This clone was observed once. This chain connects TRBV30 to TRBJ1-1, with D tentatively TRBD1 (5 bases). Germline lookup yields CDR1 GTSNPN and CDR2 SVGIG (reference sequence). The CDR3 length is 15 residues. The V and J ends lost 0 bases and 0 bases respectively, with 11 bases between them. This CDR3 reads CAWSVGGPMNTEAFF. The CDR3, as DNA: TGTGCCTGGAGTGTCGGGGGACCTATGAACACTGAAGCTTTCTTT.

This clone was found once. The gene calls are TRBV5-1 and TRBJ1-4; possible D gene TRBD1, 5 bases. The CDR3 length is 14 residues. CDR1 SGHRS and CDR2 YFSETQ come from the germline V gene. V lost 3 bases to trimming and J lost 2 bases, with 8 bases between them. CDR3 DNA: TGCGCCAGCAGCTCTGGGGGGACTAATGAAAAACTGTTTTTT. Translation: CASSSGGTNEKLFF.

The chain combines TRBV3-1 (or the pseudogene TRBV3-2) with TRBJ2-2; a possible D gene is TRBD1 (6 bases). From germline, CDR1 is LGHDT and CDR2 YNNKEL (reference sequence). Deletions cut 4 bases from V and 4 bases from J, with 13 bases between. CDR3 size: 15 residues. The CDR3 is CASSRQGRGTGELFF. In nucleotides, the CDR3 is TGTGCCAGCAGCCGTCAGGGGCGAGGCACCGGGGAGCTGTTTTTT.

The gene calls are TRBV5-6 and TRBJ2-7, with D possibly TRBD1 on 5 matching bases. The germline V gene encodes CDR1 SGHDT and CDR2 YYEEEE. V gave up 2 bases and J gave up 4 bases, with 7 bases separating them. This CDR3 spans 12 amino acids. CDR3: CASSFQGYEQYF. DNA of the CDR3: TGTGCCAGCAGCTTTCAGGGTTACGAGCAGTACTTC.